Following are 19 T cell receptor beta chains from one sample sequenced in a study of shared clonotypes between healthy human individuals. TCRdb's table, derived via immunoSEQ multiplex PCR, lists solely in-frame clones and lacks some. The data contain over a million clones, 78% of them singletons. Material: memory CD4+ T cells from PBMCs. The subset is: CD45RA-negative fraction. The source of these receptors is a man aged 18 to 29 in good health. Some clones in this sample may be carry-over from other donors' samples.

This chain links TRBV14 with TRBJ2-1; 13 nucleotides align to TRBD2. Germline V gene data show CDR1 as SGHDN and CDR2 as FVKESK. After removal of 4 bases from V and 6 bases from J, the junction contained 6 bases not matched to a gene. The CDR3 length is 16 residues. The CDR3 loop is CASSPPGLAGSNEQFF. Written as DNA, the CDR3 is TGTGCCAGCAGCCCCCCGGGACTAGCGGGGTCCAATGAGCAGTTCTTC.

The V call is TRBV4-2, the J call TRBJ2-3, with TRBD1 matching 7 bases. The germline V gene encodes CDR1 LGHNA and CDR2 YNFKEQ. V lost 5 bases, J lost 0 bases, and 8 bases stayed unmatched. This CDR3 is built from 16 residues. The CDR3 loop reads CASSVRRDSSTDTQYF. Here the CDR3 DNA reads TGTGCCAGCAGCGTCCGAAGGGACAGCAGCACAGATACGCAGTATTTT.

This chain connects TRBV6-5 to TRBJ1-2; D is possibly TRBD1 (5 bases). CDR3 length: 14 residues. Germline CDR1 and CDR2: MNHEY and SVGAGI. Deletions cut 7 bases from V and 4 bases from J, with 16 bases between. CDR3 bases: TGTGCCAGCACCTACGCGGGGGGGACCTATGGCTACACCTTC. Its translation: CASTYAGGTYGYTF.

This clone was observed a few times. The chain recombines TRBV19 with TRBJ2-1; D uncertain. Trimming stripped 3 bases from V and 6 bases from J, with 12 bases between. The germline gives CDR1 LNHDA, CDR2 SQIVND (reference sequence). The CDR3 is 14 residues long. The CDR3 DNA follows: TGTGCCAGTAGTATTCATGGGCAGTCCAATGAGCAGTTCTTC. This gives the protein CASSIHGQSNEQFF.

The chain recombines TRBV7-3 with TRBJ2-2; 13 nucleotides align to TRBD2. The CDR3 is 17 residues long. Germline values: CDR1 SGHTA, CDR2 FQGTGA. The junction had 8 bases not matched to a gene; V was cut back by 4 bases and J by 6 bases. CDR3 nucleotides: TGTGCCAGCAGCTCCGGGACTAGCGGGAAGGGAGCCGGGGAGCTGTTTTTT. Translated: CASSSGTSGKGAGELFF.

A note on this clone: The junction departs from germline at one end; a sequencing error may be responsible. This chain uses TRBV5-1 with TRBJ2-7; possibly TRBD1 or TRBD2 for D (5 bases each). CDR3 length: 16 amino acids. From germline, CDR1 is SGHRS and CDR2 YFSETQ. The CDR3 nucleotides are TGCGCCAGCACCTTGGTAGGGATCGGGGCCTCCTACGAGCAGTACTTC. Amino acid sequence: CASTLVGIGASYEQYF. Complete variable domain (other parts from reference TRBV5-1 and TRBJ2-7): KAGVTQTPRYLIKTRGQQVTLSCSPISGHRSVSWYQQTPGQGLQFLFEYFSETQRNKGNFPGRFSGRQFSNSRSEMNVSTLELGDSALYLCASTLVGIGASYEQYFGPGTRLTVT.

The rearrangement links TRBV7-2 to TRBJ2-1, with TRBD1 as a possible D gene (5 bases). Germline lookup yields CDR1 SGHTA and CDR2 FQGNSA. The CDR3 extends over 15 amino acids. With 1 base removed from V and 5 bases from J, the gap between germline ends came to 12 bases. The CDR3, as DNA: TGTGCCAGCAGCTTAGTGGGTGGCAGGGACAATGAGCAGTTCTTC. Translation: CASSLVGGRDNEQFF. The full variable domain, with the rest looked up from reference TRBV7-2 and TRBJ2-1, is GAGVSQSPSNKVTEKGKDVELRCDPISGHTALYWYRQSLGQGLEFLIYFQGNSAPDKSGLPSDRFSAERTGGSVSTLTIQRTQQEDSAVYLCASSLVGGRDNEQFFGPGTRLTVL.

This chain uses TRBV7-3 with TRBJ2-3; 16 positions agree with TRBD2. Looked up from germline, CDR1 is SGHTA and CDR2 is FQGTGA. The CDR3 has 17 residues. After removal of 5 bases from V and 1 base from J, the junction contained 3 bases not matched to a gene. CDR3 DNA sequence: TGTGCCAGCAGCCGGGGGACTAGCGGGAGGGGCACAGATACGCAGTATTTT. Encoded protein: CASSRGTSGRGTDTQYF.

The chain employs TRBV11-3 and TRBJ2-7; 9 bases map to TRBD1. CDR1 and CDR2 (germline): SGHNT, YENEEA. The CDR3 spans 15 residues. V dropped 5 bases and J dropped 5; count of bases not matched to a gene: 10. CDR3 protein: CASSPAGTGRNEQYF. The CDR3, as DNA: TGTGCCAGCAGCCCTGCCGGGACAGGGAGGAACGAGCAGTACTTC.

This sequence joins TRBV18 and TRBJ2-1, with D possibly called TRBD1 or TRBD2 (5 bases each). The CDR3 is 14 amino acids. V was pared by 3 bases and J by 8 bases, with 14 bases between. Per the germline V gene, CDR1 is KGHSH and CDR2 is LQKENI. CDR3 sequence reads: CASSPTSRGDEQFF. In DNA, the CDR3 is TGTGCCAGCTCACCTACCTCGAGGGGAGATGAGCAGTTCTTC.

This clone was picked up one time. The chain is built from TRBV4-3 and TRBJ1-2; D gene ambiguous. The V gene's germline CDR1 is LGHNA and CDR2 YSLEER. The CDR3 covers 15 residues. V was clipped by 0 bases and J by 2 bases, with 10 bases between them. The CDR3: CASSQDPTVNYGYTF. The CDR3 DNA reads TGCGCCAGCAGCCAAGATCCCACAGTCAACTATGGCTACACCTTC.

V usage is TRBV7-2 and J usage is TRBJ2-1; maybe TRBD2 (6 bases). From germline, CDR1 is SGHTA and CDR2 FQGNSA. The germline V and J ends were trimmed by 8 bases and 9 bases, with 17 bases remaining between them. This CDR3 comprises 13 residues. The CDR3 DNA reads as TGTGCCAGCGCTCCGCGGGGTCGGGGTGAGCAGTTCTTC. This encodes CASAPRGRGEQFF.

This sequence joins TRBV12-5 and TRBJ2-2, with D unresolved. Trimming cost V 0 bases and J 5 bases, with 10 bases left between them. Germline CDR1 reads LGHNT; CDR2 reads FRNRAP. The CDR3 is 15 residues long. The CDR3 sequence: CASGLVAGNTGELFF. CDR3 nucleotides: TGTGCTAGTGGTTTGGTAGCTGGAAATACCGGGGAGCTGTTTTTT.

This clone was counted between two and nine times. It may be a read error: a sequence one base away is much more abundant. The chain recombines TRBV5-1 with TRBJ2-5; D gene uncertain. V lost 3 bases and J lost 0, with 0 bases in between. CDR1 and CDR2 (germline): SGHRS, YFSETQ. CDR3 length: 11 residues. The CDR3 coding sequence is TGCGCCAGCAGCTACCAAGAGACCCAGTACTTC. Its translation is CASSYQETQYF. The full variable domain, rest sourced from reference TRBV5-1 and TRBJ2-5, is KAGVTQTPRYLIKTRGQQVTLSCSPISGHRSVSWYQQTPGQGLQFLFEYFSETQRNKGNFPGRFSGRQFSNSRSEMNVSTLELGDSALYLCASSYQETQYFGPGTRLLVL.

The CDR3 loop reads CASNLGVTGELFF. CDR3 coding DNA: TGTGCCAGCAACCTCGGGGTCACCGGGGAGCTGTTTTTT. The rearrangement joins TRBV7-9 to TRBJ2-2; tentative D call: TRBD2 (5 bases). Trimming cost V 7 bases and J 4 bases, with 10 bases left between them. The CDR3 consists of 13 residues. Germline V lookup: CDR1 SEHNR, CDR2 FQNEAQ (reference sequence). The full variable domain, rest sourced from reference TRBV7-9 and TRBJ2-2, is DTGVSQNPRHKITKRGQNVTFRCDPISEHNRLYWYRQTLGQGPEFLTYFQNEAQLEKSRLLSDRFSAERPKGSFSTLEIQRTEQGDSAMYLCASNLGVTGELFFGEGSRLTVL.

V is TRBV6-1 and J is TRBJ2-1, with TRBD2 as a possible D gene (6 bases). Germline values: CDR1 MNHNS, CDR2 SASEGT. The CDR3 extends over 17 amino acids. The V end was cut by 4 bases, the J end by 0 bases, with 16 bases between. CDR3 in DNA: TGTGCCAGCAGTGGGAGGGTCAGGGCATCCTCCTACAATGAGCAGTTCTTC. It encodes CASSGRVRASSYNEQFF.

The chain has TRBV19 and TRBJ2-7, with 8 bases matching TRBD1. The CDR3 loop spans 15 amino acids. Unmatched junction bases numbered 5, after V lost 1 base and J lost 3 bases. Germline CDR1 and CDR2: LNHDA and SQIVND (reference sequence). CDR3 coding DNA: TGTGCCAGTAGTATAGGCTGGACAGGGAACTACGAGCAGTACTTC. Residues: CASSIGWTGNYEQYF.

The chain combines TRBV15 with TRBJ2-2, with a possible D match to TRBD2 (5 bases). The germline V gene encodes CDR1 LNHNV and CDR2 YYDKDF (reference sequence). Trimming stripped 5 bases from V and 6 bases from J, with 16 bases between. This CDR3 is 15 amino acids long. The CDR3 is CATSLIVRDAGELFF. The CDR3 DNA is TGTGCCACCAGCCTAATCGTGAGGGATGCCGGGGAGCTGTTTTTT.

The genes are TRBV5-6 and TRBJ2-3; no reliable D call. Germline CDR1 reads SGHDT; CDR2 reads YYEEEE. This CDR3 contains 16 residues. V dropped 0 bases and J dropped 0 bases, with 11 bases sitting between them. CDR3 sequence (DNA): TGTGCCAGCAGCTTGGGGGGTGGACCTAGCACAGATACGCAGTATTTT. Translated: CASSLGGGPSTDTQYF.